The rows below give T cell receptor beta chains drawn from one sample of a study of glioma-infiltrating T cells after dendritic cell vaccination. Clones were read by immunoSEQ multiplex PCR, and TCRdb kept only the in-frame ones, dropping some. The sample records about 99,000 clones, more than 70% being singletons. Specimen: blood, collected after dendritic cell vaccination. The source of these receptors is a human donor with glioblastoma. The CDR3 runs from the conserved cysteine through the conserved F or W. The D gene is left open where the match is weak. Clone size, where shown, is once, few, many, or a class for clones that have expanded.

TRBV6-4	-	TRBJ1-2	TRBD1	CASSDGTGGSYGYTF	TGTGCCAGCAGTGACGGGACAGGGGGGAGCTATGGCTACACCTTC
TRBV10-3	few	TRBJ1-4	TRBD1	CATRGQGQGEKLFF	TGTGCCACCCGTGGACAGGGGCAGGGTGAAAAACTGTTTTTT
TRBV5-1	-	TRBJ2-1	-	CASSQEQTSSYNEQFF	TGCGCCAGCAGCCAGGAGCAAACTAGTTCCTACAATGAGCAGTTCTTC
TRBV10-1	-	TRBJ2-3	TRBD2	CASIPQAGGRGDTQYF	TGCGCCAGCATACCTCAAGCGGGGGGGCGGGGAGATACGCAGTATTTT
TRBV19	once	TRBJ1-6	TRBD1	CASGGQGNSPLHF	TGTGCCAGTGGGGGACAGGGGAATTCACCCCTCCACTTT
TRBV7-3	-	TRBJ1-1	-	CASSSGMNTEAFF	TGTGCCAGCAGCTCGGGTATGAACACTGAAGCTTTCTTT
TRBV7-2	-	TRBJ2-7	-	CASSLEGVGDYSYEQYF	TGTGCCAGCAGCTTAGAAGGTGTGGGAGATTACTCCTACGAGCAGTACTTC
TRBV28	-	TRBJ2-7	TRBD1	CASSPPLPGQGSYEQYF	TGTGCCAGCAGTCCTCCCTTACCGGGACAGGGTTCCTACGAGCAGTACTTC
TRBV15	-	TRBJ2-6	-	CATSRGLNSGANVLTF	TGTGCCACCAGCAGGGGACTGAACTCTGGGGCCAACGTCCTGACTTTC
TRBV5-1	-	TRBJ1-2	TRBD1	CASSVGTGKYGYTF	TGCGCCAGCAGCGTCGGGACAGGGAAATATGGCTACACCTTC
TRBV10-3	-	TRBJ2-1	TRBD2	CAISAGTSGAYEQFF	TGTGCCATCAGCGCCGGGACTAGCGGGGCCTATGAGCAGTTCTTC